The 2 T cell receptor beta chains below were found in one sample sequenced in a study of memory CD4+ T cells and cytomegalovirus serostatus. The sort gate was single viable CD3+CD4+CD8-CD45RO+ cells for memory CD4+ T cells. Data came from immunoSEQ multiplex PCR; TCRdb stores just in-frame clones and leaves some out. The sample has tens of thousands of clones; over 60% are singletons. Source material: memory CD4+ T cells from blood. The receptor source for this set is an adult in good health and CMV-seronegative.

With regard to this clone: A junction boundary mismatches the germline segment, possibly from a read error. The J gene is TRBJ1-1, the V gene TRBV7-2; unclear D gene. Germline loops: CDR1 SGHTA, CDR2 FQGNSA. The CDR3 has 14 amino acids. CDR3 sequence reads: CASRLDPTNTEAFF. CDR3 sequence (DNA): TGTGCCAGCAGGTTAGACCCTACCAACACTGAAGCTTTCTTT.

V and J are TRBV10-3 and TRBJ1-1; D is unclear. CDR1 and CDR2 from the germline V gene are ENHRY and SYGVKD. The CDR3 runs 13 residues. The germline V and J ends were trimmed by 6 bases and 2 bases, with 10 bases remaining between them. The CDR3 protein is CAISKTDNTEAFF. For the CDR3, the DNA is TGTGCCATCAGCAAAACAGATAACACTGAAGCTTTCTTT.